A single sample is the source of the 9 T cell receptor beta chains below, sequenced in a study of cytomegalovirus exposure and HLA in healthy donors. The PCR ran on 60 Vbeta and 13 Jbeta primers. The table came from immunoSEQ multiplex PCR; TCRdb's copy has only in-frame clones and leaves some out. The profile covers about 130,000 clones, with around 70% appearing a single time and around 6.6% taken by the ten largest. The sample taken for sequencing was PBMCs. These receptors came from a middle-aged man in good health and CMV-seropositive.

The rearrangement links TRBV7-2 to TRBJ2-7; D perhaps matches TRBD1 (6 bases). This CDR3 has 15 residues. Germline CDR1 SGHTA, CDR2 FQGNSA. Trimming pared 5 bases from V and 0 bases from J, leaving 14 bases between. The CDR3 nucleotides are TGTGCCAGCAGCGTAGGACAGTCGTTCTCCTACGAGCAGTACTTC. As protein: CASSVGQSFSYEQYF.

The CDR3 DNA follows: TGTGCCAGCAGTTTAGGCAGGGCTTACTTAACCGGGGAGCTGTTTTTT. Translated, it gives CASSLGRAYLTGELFF. V gene TRBV27 combines with J gene TRBJ2-2, with D perhaps matching TRBD1 (5 bases). This CDR3 has 16 amino acids. The V gene lost 2 bases and the J gene lost 5 bases, with 15 bases spanning the gap. CDR1 and CDR2 from the germline V gene are MNHEY and SMNVEV (reference sequence).

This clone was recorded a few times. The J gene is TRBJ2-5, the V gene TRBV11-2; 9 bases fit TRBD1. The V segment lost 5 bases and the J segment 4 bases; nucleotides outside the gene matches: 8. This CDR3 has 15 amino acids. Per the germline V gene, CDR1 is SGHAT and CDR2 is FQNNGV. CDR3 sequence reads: CASSAGTGIAETQYF. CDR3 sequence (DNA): TGTGCCAGCAGCGCCGGGACAGGGATCGCAGAGACCCAGTACTTC.

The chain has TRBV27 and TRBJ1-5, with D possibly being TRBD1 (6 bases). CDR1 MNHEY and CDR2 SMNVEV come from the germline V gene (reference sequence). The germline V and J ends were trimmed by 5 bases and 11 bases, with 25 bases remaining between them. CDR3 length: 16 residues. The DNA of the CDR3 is TGTGCCAGCAGTCCTACTGGGGGCAGGGGTCCATCAGCCCAGCATTTT. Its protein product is CASSPTGGRGPSAQHF.

The CDR3 spells CASSYNGRGRPEAFF. The CDR3 nucleotides read TGTGCCAGCAGTTACAATGGCAGGGGGCGGCCTGAAGCTTTCTTT. V gene TRBV27 combines with J gene TRBJ1-1, with 8 bases that match TRBD1. Germline V gives CDR1 MNHEY, CDR2 SMNVEV (reference sequence). CDR3 length equals 15 residues. J lost 6 bases, V lost 4 bases, and 10 bases had no gene match.

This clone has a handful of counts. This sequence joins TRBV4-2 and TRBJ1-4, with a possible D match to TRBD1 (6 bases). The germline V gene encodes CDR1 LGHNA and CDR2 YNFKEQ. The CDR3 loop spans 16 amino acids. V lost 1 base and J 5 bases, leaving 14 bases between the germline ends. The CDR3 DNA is TGTGCCAGCAGCCAAGTGGGAGGGGGGTCGAATGAAAAACTGTTTTTT. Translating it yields CASSQVGGGSNEKLFF.

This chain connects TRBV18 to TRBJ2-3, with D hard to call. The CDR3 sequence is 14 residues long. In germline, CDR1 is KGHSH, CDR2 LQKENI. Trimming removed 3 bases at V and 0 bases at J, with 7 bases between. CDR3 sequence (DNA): TGTGCCAGCTCACCTTTCAGTAGCACAGATACGCAGTATTTT. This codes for CASSPFSSTDTQYF.

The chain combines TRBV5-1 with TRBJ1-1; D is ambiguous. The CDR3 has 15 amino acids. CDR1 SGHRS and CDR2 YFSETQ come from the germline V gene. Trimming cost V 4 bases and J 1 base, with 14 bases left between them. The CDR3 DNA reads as TGCGCCAGCAGCCTCCAAGTTACGGGGAACACTGAAGCTTTCTTT. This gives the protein CASSLQVTGNTEAFF.

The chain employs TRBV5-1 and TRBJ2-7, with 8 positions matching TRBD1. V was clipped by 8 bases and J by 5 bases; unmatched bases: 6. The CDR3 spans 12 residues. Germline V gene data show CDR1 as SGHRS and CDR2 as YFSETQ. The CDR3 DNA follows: TGCGCCAGAGGACAGGGTCGAAACGAGCAGTACTTC. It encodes CARGQGRNEQYF.